This TCR beta chain was observed in a study of T cell repertoires in cytomegalovirus infection. Study in general: Selection of CMV epitopes for the study included recently identified HLA-C-restricted and well-studied HLA-B-restricted ones. Findings and caveats of the study: The response measured ex vivo was dominated by TCR beta clonotypes (HLA-C-restricted and CMV-specific).

This CDR3 is built from 13 residues. Trimming removed 3 bases from V and 6 bases from J, with 10 bases in between. Germline lookup yields CDR1 KGHDR and CDR2 SFDVKD. Comment on this clonotype: Its matching antigen is unknown.

TCRdb independently ran MiXCR on the reads; one entry per CDR3 protein. The table lists some 940,000 distinct CDR3 sequences, 30% to 40% of them singletons, with over 12% in the top ten. The TCR was taken from a human donor in good health (CMV status not recorded). Some clones in this sample may be carry-over from other donors' samples. The specimen was cultured CD8+ T cells from PBMCs, collected from culture after CMV antigen stimulation. The chain couples TRBV24-1 to TRBJ1-2; possibly TRBD1 for D (6 bases). CDR3: CATSDAYRDGYTF. For the CDR3, the DNA is TGTGCCACCAGTGATGCGTACAGGGATGGCTACACCTTC.